This entry lists 32 T cell receptor beta chains sequenced from one sample in a study of blood T cells in healthy people across ages. A J-beta primer mix and a sample-barcoded 5' primer were used in a second PCR of about 7 to 12 cycles. Each CDR3 protein is one row after TCRdb ran MiXCR on the 5' RACE reads. The data show 550,000 to 750,000 distinct CDR3 sequences, roughly 21% seen once. Material for sequencing was blood. Receptors originate from a man in his 70s in good health.

The chain carries TRBV14 and TRBJ2-5; tentative D call: TRBD2 (5 bases). V was shortened by 0 bases and J by 6 bases, with 17 bases between the two germline ends. This CDR3 is built from 16 residues. The germline gives CDR1 SGHDN, CDR2 FVKESK. The CDR3 reads CASSQDSPTRGKTQYF. CDR3 nucleotides: TGTGCCAGCAGCCAAGACAGCCCGACCCGAGGGAAGACCCAGTACTTC. The entire variable domain, with the rest obtained from reference TRBV14 and TRBJ2-5, is as follows: EAGVTQFPSHSVIEKGQTVTLRCDPISGHDNLYWYRRVMGKEIKFLLHFVKESKQDESGMPNNRFLAERTGGTYSTLKVQPAELEDSGVYFCASSQDSPTRGKTQYFGPGTRLLVL.

Only a few counts were recorded for this clonotype. This chain connects TRBV29-1 to TRBJ2-7, with D tentatively TRBD1 or TRBD2 (5 bases each). CDR1 SQVTM and CDR2 ANQGSEA come from the germline V gene. This CDR3 is built from 12 residues. Trimming pared 3 bases from V and 0 bases from J, leaving 6 bases between. CDR3 nucleotides: TGCAGCGTTGAGAGGGGCTCCTACGAGCAGTACTTC. Translating it yields CSVERGSYEQYF.

This clonotype was picked up a small number of times. This chain connects TRBV3-1 to TRBJ2-4; 8 bases are shared with TRBD2. The V gene end was trimmed by 0 bases and the J gene end by 4 bases; junction bases not matched to a gene: 14. The CDR3 totals 19 residues. CDR1 and CDR2 (germline): LGHDT, YNNKEL (reference sequence). CDR3 coding DNA: TGTGCCAGCAGCCAAGATACCCTAAGCGGGAGCACCACAAAAAACATTCAGTACTTC. Translating gives CASSQDTLSGSTTKNIQYF.

The rearrangement uses TRBV10-1 and TRBJ2-1; D is undetermined. The DNA end lines up better with TRBJ2-7; the J call may be wrong. The germline V gene encodes CDR1 WNHNN and CDR2 SYGVQD (reference sequence). The CDR3 consists of 14 residues. As DNA, the CDR3 is TGCGCCATCTCCGAAGAGGACGACTCCTACGAGCAGTACTTC. It encodes CAISEEDDSYEQYF.

A note on this clonotype: This sequence may be a read error, since a much larger clone differs from it by one base. The V and J genes are TRBV10-3 and TRBJ2-1; TRBD2 agrees at 7 bases. CDR1 and CDR2 from the germline V gene are ENHRY and SYGVKD. The CDR3 spans 17 residues. Germline trimming cut 7 bases from V and 8 bases from J; bases unmatched to any gene: 20. The CDR3 loop is CAIKGELAEVEGDEQFF. The CDR3 bases are TGTGCCATCAAAGGGGAGCTAGCGGAAGTAGAGGGCGATGAGCAGTTCTTC.

The chain has TRBV11-1 and TRBJ2-3, with D perhaps matching TRBD1 (6 bases). Germline loops: CDR1 SGHAT, CDR2 FQDESV (reference sequence). V shed 5 bases and J shed 4 bases, with 16 bases lying between them. The CDR3 totals 15 residues. The CDR3 sequence: CASSPTTGRSDTQYF. The CDR3 DNA follows: TGTGCCAGCAGCCCCACTACAGGGAGATCAGATACGCAGTATTTT.

This clonotype was picked up a small number of times. CDR3 loop: CASRVSSARSGELFF. The CDR3 DNA is TGTGCCAGCAGGGTTTCTAGCGCTCGGTCCGGGGAGCTGTTTTTT. The V gene is TRBV2, the J gene TRBJ2-2; a possible D gene is TRBD2 (6 bases). V shed 6 bases and J shed 6 bases, with 17 bases lying between them. Germline V gene sequence: CDR1 SNHLY, CDR2 FYNNEI. The CDR3 has 15 residues.

The chain combines TRBV12-3 or TRBV12-4 with TRBJ2-5; either TRBD1 or TRBD2 may supply D (5 bases each). The J call is doubtful: the DNA matches TRBJ2-7 better. This CDR3 spans 12 amino acids. The CDR3 spells CASSPDGGEQYF. CDR3 in DNA: TGTGCCAGCAGTCCAGATGGGGGCGAGCAGTACTTC.

This clonotype occurred a few times. The chain has TRBV3-1 and TRBJ2-1, with 13 positions matching TRBD2. J gave up 9 bases and V 4 bases, and 9 bases lay outside the gene matches. There are 16 residues in the CDR3. The germline gives CDR1 LGHDT, CDR2 YNNKEL (reference sequence). This CDR3 is CASSPTGLAGVGEQFF. The CDR3 bases are TGTGCCAGCAGCCCCACTGGACTAGCGGGAGTAGGTGAGCAGTTCTTC.

The chain employs TRBV28 and TRBJ2-1; D possibly matches TRBD1 or TRBD2 (5 bases each). The CDR3 loop spans 12 amino acids. Trimming cost V 5 bases and J 12 bases, with 14 bases left between them. CDR1 is MDHEN, CDR2 SYDVKM, per germline. CDR3 sequence reads: CASSTVTRGQFF. CDR3 coding DNA: TGTGCCAGCAGTACGGTCACGAGGGGGCAGTTCTTC.

Only a few counts were recorded for this clonotype. CDR3 sequence: CASSQGQGLYNEQFF. The CDR3 coding sequence is TGTGCCAGCAGCCAAGGACAAGGGCTGTACAATGAGCAGTTCTTC. J is TRBJ2-1 and V is TRBV3-1; D is unclear. The CDR3 spans 15 residues. Germline lookup yields CDR1 LGHDT and CDR2 YNNKEL (reference sequence). V was cut by 1 base and J by 4 bases, with 11 bases left in between.

In this sample, this clonotype turned up a few times. A junction boundary mismatches the germline segment, possibly from a read error. V usage is TRBV20-1 and J usage is TRBJ2-5, with 7 bases matching TRBD2. Gene TRBJ2-7 matches the end of the DNA better, so the J call may be wrong. Germline V lookup: CDR1 DFQATT, CDR2 SNEGSKA (reference sequence). The CDR3 spans 15 residues. CDR3 DNA sequence: TGCAGCGCTAGAGATCAGACGACTAGCCCCTACGAGCAGTACTTC. It is translated as CSARDQTTSPYEQYF.

This clonotype showed up many times. This chain uses TRBV29-1 with TRBJ1-3; no reliable D call. This CDR3 has 11 residues. Germline assignment: CDR1 SQVTM and CDR2 ANQGSEA. Trimming shortened V by 7 bases and J by 2 bases, and 6 bases separated the two germline ends. This CDR3 is CSATTGNTIYF. The DNA of the CDR3 is TGCAGCGCGACTACTGGAAACACCATATATTTT.

This sequence joins TRBV14 and TRBJ2-7; no definite D call. Trimming removed 4 bases at V and 6 bases at J, with 16 bases between. Germline values: CDR1 SGHDN, CDR2 FVKESK. The CDR3 runs 14 residues. The CDR3 DNA reads TGTGCCAGCAGCCCGACTCCGTCCCTCATCGAGCAGTACTTC. Its translation: CASSPTPSLIEQYF.

This clonotype has only a few counts. The rearrangement links TRBV6-5 to TRBJ2-5; D call uncertain. Gene TRBJ2-7 matches the end of the DNA better, so the J call may be wrong. This CDR3 comprises 16 residues. The germline V gene encodes CDR1 MNHEY and CDR2 SVGAGI. The CDR3 nucleotides are TGTGCCAGCAGTTACGGGATGGGCGGTGGAAGGTTCGAGCAGTACTTC. Amino acids: CASSYGMGGGRFEQYF.

In nucleotides, the CDR3 is TGTGCCAGCAGTTTAGGGTCATACACTGAAGCTTTCTTT. It specifies CASSLGSYTEAFF. The chain combines TRBV27 with TRBJ1-1, with no clear D. Germline lookup yields CDR1 MNHEY and CDR2 SMNVEV (reference sequence). V lost 2 bases, J lost 3 bases, and 7 bases lay in between. This CDR3 region has 13 residues.

This clonotype was observed many times. J is TRBJ2-4 and V is TRBV5-1, with D maybe TRBD1 (7 bases). CDR1 and CDR2 from the germline V gene are SGHRS and YFSETQ. The length of the CDR3 is 16 residues. Trimming removed 2 bases from V and 4 bases from J, with 16 bases in between. The chain's CDR3 is CASSFYPAGGKNIQYF. CDR3 bases: TGCGCCAGCAGCTTCTACCCGGCAGGGGGGAAAAACATTCAGTACTTC.

The V gene is TRBV5-1, the J gene TRBJ2-5; 7 bases align to TRBD2. Germline V gene lookup returns CDR1 SGHRS and CDR2 YFSETQ. This CDR3 contains 15 residues. The trim removed 4 bases at V and 3 bases at J, leaving 9 bases unmatched. CDR3 in amino acids: CASSQAGGTEETQYF. The CDR3 bases are TGCGCCAGCAGCCAGGCCGGGGGGACTGAAGAGACCCAGTACTTC.

V gene TRBV9 combines with J gene TRBJ1-2; no definite D call. Germline V gene sequence: CDR1 SGDLS, CDR2 YYNGEE. V was clipped by 0 bases and J by 8 bases, with 11 bases between them. CDR3 length equals 13 residues. For the CDR3, the DNA is TGTGCCAGCAGCGTAGCTACGGGCTACGGCTACACCTTC. As protein: CASSVATGYGYTF. The full variable domain, completed using reference TRBV9 and TRBJ1-2, is DSGVTQTPKHLITATGQRVTLRCSPRSGDLSVYWYQQSLDQGLQFLIQYYNGEERAKGNILERFSAQQFPDLHSELNLSSLELGDSALYFCASSVATGYGYTFGSGTRLTVV.

This clonotype was detected many times. The chain has TRBV2 and TRBJ2-7, with unresolved D. Germline loops: CDR1 SNHLY, CDR2 FYNNEI. V was clipped by 4 bases and J by 0 bases, with 10 bases between them. The CDR3 has 14 amino acids. CDR3 amino acids: CASSGTSVSYEQYF. CDR3 sequence (DNA): TGTGCCAGCAGTGGGACCAGCGTCTCCTACGAGCAGTACTTC.

V gene TRBV20-1 combines with J gene TRBJ2-5; no definite D call. The V gene lost 0 bases and the J gene lost 2 bases, with 13 bases spanning the gap. The V gene's germline CDR1 is DFQATT and CDR2 SNEGSKA (reference sequence). This CDR3 comprises 15 residues. DNA for the CDR3: TGCAGTGCTAGAGATCTTGATAGCTGGCAAGAGACCCAGTACTTC. Amino acids: CSARDLDSWQETQYF.

In this sample, this clonotype turned up once. The V gene is TRBV7-2, the J gene TRBJ2-1, with TRBD2 identical over 11 bases. The CDR3 has 16 amino acids. V trimming: 2 bases; J trimming: 7 bases; junction bases outside the gene matches: 7. Germline CDR1 reads SGHTA; CDR2 reads FQGNSA. For the CDR3, the DNA is TGTGCCAGCAGCTTAACTAGCGGGAGATTGATGAATGAGCAGTTCTTC. Protein: CASSLTSGRLMNEQFF.

This clonotype was found many times. This chain joins TRBV11-2 and TRBJ2-7; 9 bases fit TRBD2. V was pared by 3 bases and J by 4 bases, with 1 base of the junction left unmatched. Germline V gene data show CDR1 as SGHAT and CDR2 as FQNNGV. This CDR3 is built from 13 residues. The CDR3, as DNA: TGTGCCAGCAGCTTTCTAGCGGGATACGAGCAGTACTTC. It encodes CASSFLAGYEQYF. The whole variable domain, remainder taken from reference TRBV11-2 and TRBJ2-7, is EAGVAQSPRYKIIEKRQSVAFWCNPISGHATLYWYQQILGQGPKLLIQFQNNGVVDDSQLPKDRFSAERLKGVDSTLKIQPAKLEDSAVYLCASSFLAGYEQYFGPGTRLTVT.

This clonotype was seen a few times. The chain links TRBV2 to TRBJ1-2, with no clear D. V was shortened by 6 bases and J by 4 bases, with 12 bases between the two germline ends. CDR1 and CDR2 (germline): SNHLY, FYNNEI. The CDR3 loop spans 13 amino acids. CDR3 loop: CASRPDTFYGYTF. The CDR3 DNA is TGTGCCAGCAGACCCGACACCTTCTATGGCTACACCTTC.

This chain connects TRBV7-2 to TRBJ2-1; TRBD1 or TRBD2 may be the D gene (6 bases each). The DNA end is a closer match to TRBJ2-7, so the J assignment may be wrong. Germline-derived CDR1 and CDR2 are SGHTA and FQGNSA. CDR3 length: 13 amino acids. The CDR3 spells CASSLGRGVEQYF. The CDR3 DNA follows: TGTGCCAGCAGCTTAGGGAGGGGGGTCGAGCAGTACTTC.

This rearrangement joins TRBV24-1 to TRBJ2-6; tentatively, D is TRBD1 (6 bases). The CDR3 length is 18 residues. Trimming left V 1 base short and J 2 bases short, with 14 bases between. CDR1 and CDR2 from the germline V gene are KGHDR and SFDVKD. CDR3 loop: CATSDFGHRVPGANVLTF. The CDR3 bases are TGTGCCACCAGTGATTTCGGGCACAGGGTACCTGGGGCCAACGTCCTGACTTTC.

This clonotype was recorded many times. The gene calls are TRBV5-1 and TRBJ1-1; a weak D match, TRBD1 (5 bases). Germline V lookup: CDR1 SGHRS, CDR2 YFSETQ. This CDR3 has 16 amino acids. V lost 0 bases to trimming and J lost 5 bases, with 17 bases between them. As DNA, the CDR3 is TGCGCCAGCAGCTTGGTTCTGGCAGGGAGGGAGACTGAAGCTTTCTTT. It yields the protein CASSLVLAGRETEAFF.

The V gene is TRBV11-1, the J gene TRBJ2-5, with TRBD1 matching over 7 bases. The J call is in doubt because the DNA end fits TRBJ2-1 better. Germline CDR1 is SGHAT and CDR2 is FQDESV (reference sequence). The CDR3 extends over 15 amino acids. DNA for the CDR3: TGTGCCAGCAGCTTTCCGGGACAGAATTACAATGAGCAGTTCTTC. Its protein is CASSFPGQNYNEQFF.

This clonotype was seen a few times. V and J are TRBV9 and TRBJ1-5; no clear D gene. Trimming shortened V by 2 bases and J by 3 bases, and 12 bases separated the two germline ends. Per germline, CDR1 SGDLS and CDR2 YYNGEE. The CDR3 is 15 amino acids. CDR3 protein: CASSVEGVINQPQHF. The CDR3 DNA sequence: TGTGCCAGCAGCGTGGAAGGAGTTATCAATCAGCCCCAGCATTTT.

This clonotype was picked up a small number of times. The chain uses TRBV6-1 and TRBJ1-6; the D is unclear. Trimming removed 6 bases from V and 8 bases from J, with 20 bases in between. Germline CDR1 and CDR2: MNHNS and SASEGT. The CDR3 covers 16 residues. The CDR3 is CASRSGPRVGDSPLHF. CDR3 nucleotides: TGTGCCAGCAGAAGCGGGCCCCGGGTGGGAGATTCACCCCTCCACTTT.

Of note for this clonotype: With a much larger clone just one base away, this may be a read error. The V call is TRBV3-1, the J call TRBJ2-5, with D uncertain. The CDR3 covers 15 residues. Germline-derived CDR1 and CDR2 are LGHDT and YNNKEL (reference sequence). The CDR3 DNA reads as TGTGCCGGCAGCCAAGGTGTAGGGATTCAAGAGACCCAGTACTTC. Protein sequence: CAGSQGVGIQETQYF.

The chain employs TRBV28 and TRBJ2-5; 7 nucleotides align to TRBD2. The J call may be in error: the DNA end matches TRBJ2-1 better. Germline values: CDR1 MDHEN, CDR2 SYDVKM. The CDR3 is 16 residues long. The DNA of the CDR3 is TGTGCCAGCAGGGGCCCGGCGGGAGTAGTGAGGAATGAGCAGTTCTTC. This codes for CASRGPAGVVRNEQFF.